The rows below give T cell receptor beta chains drawn from one sample of a study of radiotherapy plus CTLA-4 blockade in lung cancer. Here immunoSEQ multiplex PCR was the method, and the copy in TCRdb shows in-frame clones only, minus some. Among 81,000 or so clones listed, 78% were seen once. Sequencing used peripheral blood, obtained from a patient treated with radiotherapy plus ipilimumab. The receptors here all came from a human donor with non-small cell lung cancer whose response to radiotherapy plus ipilimumab could not be evaluated. Some clones in this sample may be carry-over from other donors' samples. Each CDR3 is given with its conserved first and last residue. Fields, in order: clone size, V gene, D gene, J gene, CDR3 length, CDR3 protein, CDR3 DNA. A D gene is named only where the DNA matches it firmly. Clone size is stated in some rows and not others, as once, few, many or a class when expanded.

>-|TRBV27|-|TRBJ1-6|14
CASSLGGFGSPLHF
TGTGCCAGCAGTTTAGGAGGGTTCGGTTCACCCCTCCACTTT
>-|TRBV5-1|-|TRBJ1-4|15
CASSSFTGQTEKLFF
TGCGCCAGCAGCTCCTTTACCGGACAGACTGAAAAACTGTTTTTT
>-|TRBV2|-|TRBJ2-2|16
CASSDTRRLNTGELFF
TGTGCCAGCAGTGACACTCGGCGACTGAACACCGGGGAGCTGTTTTTT
>-|TRBV7-3|-|TRBJ2-1|15
CASSRDMSSYNEQFF
TGTGCCAGCAGCCGGGACATGAGCTCCTACAATGAGCAGTTCTTC
>-|TRBV6-5|TRBD1|TRBJ2-7|14
CASSKDRGNYEQYF
TGTGCCAGCAGTAAGGACAGGGGGAACTACGAGCAGTACTTC
>-|TRBV6-5|TRBD1|TRBJ2-7|16
CASSYYPGQGAWEQYF
TGTGCCAGCAGTTACTACCCGGGACAGGGGGCGTGGGAGCAGTACTTC
>-|TRBV29-1|-|TRBJ2-5|16
CSVETRMGTTQETQYF
TGCAGCGTTGAAACTCGGATGGGGACAACCCAAGAGACCCAGTACTTC
>-|TRBV6-5|-|TRBJ2-2|15
CASSYSVPVTGELFF
TGTGCCAGCAGTTACTCGGTCCCGGTCACCGGGGAGCTGTTTTTT
>-|TRBV2|-|TRBJ1-5|13
CASSDWRNQPQHF
TGTGCCAGCAGTGATTGGAGGAATCAGCCCCAGCATTTT
>-|TRBV7-9|TRBD1|TRBJ2-3|15
CASSLGTGNWNTQYF
TGTGCCAGCAGCTTAGGGACAGGGAATTGGAATACGCAGTATTTT
>-|TRBV6-1|-|TRBJ1-1|16
CASSEAPPGYIAEAFF
TGTGCCAGCAGTGAAGCGCCCCCAGGGTATATCGCTGAAGCTTTCTTT
>-|TRBV19|TRBD1|TRBJ2-7|15
CASSFRGYASYEQYF
TGTGCCAGTAGTTTCAGGGGGTATGCCTCCTACGAGCAGTACTTC
>-|TRBV5-6|-|TRBJ1-3|15
CASSLWTRTGNTIYF
TGTGCCAGCAGCCTCTGGACAAGAACTGGAAACACCATATATTTT
>-|TRBV6-5|-|TRBJ2-7|15
CASSYMGTSSYEQYF
TGTGCCAGCAGTTACATGGGCACCAGCTCCTACGAGCAGTACTTC
>-|TRBV7-6|TRBD1|TRBJ1-1|17
CASSLAGQGYMNTEAFF
TGTGCCAGCAGCTTAGCGGGACAGGGCTACATGAACACTGAAGCTTTCTTT
>once|TRBV30|-|TRBJ1-1|12
CAWSRLGLEAFF
TGTGCCTGGAGCCGATTGGGCCTTGAAGCTTTCTTT
>few|TRBV5-1|-|TRBJ1-6|13
CASSFKGEPPLHF
TGCGCCAGCAGCTTTAAGGGAGAGCCACCCCTCCACTTT
>-|TRBV18|-|TRBJ2-1|15
CASLIGSSEFNEQFF
TGTGCCAGCTTGATTGGGTCCTCGGAGTTTAATGAGCAGTTCTTC
>-|TRBV29-1|-|TRBJ1-2|12
CSVAQAGNGYTF
TGCAGCGTTGCCCAGGCAGGGAATGGCTACACCTTC
>-|TRBV5-4|-|TRBJ2-3|15
CASSFAGGSGDTQYF
TGTGCCAGCAGCTTCGCAGGGGGGAGTGGAGATACGCAGTATTTT